The rows below give T cell receptor beta chains drawn from one sample of a study of blood T cell repertoires in COVID-19. Assay used: immunoSEQ multiplex PCR; TCRdb lists only in-frame clones, some missing. The sample lists some 400,000 clones, about nine tenths seen once, with 1.7% in the top ten. Material for sequencing was PBMCs or T cells enriched from blood (not recorded which). These receptors were obtained from a woman aged 25 to 39 who had recovered from COVID-19. The conserved cysteine and the conserved F or W are not part of the CDR3 here. D genes are given only for firm matches.

D | V | length | CDR3
TRBD1 | TRBV28 | 14 | ASSLWGQGTRNTIY
TRBD1 | TRBV6-5 | 12 | ASSPGTGRYEQY
- | TRBV5-1 | 13 | ASSLWESGINEQF
- | TRBV11-2 | 13 | ASSPRIRDTYEQY
TRBD1 | TRBV7-2 | 14 | ASSLPPGQGVRGYT
- | TRBV18 | 14 | ASSLIGGTDSYEQY
- | TRBV5-1 | 10 | ASSPLGGEQF
TRBD1 | TRBV9 | 13 | ASSVSGQANSPLH
- | TRBV30 | 13 | AWSVQGGARSPLH
TRBD2 | TRBV7-6 | 14 | ASSLTPIAGAGELF
TRBD1 | TRBV19 | 11 | ASSRTGSYEQY
TRBD2 | TRBV18 | 14 | ASSPPFMAGVETQY
TRBD1 | TRBV5-1 | 11 | ASSLGQGNEQY
TRBD1 | TRBV6-2/TRBV6-3 | 15 | ASSDGQALLGNTEAF
- | TRBV6-5 | 13 | ASSDSRGGYNEQF
TRBD2 | TRBV9 | 13 | ASSPRGAAGDTQY
- | TRBV18 | 12 | ASSPWTGTYEQY
- | TRBV29-1 | 10 | SVKGMITEAF
- | TRBV9 | 13 | ASSAELHRAESYT
- | TRBV7-9 | 14 | ASSLGSTGSIWPQH
TRBD2 | TRBV7-3 | 15 | ASSPVAAGRFTDTQY
- | TRBV5-1 | 10 | ASNGDFEGYT
TRBD2 | TRBV5-1 | 14 | ASSLALPGGAYEQY
- | TRBV27 | 14 | ASSLQGWGPGNEQF
TRBD1 | TRBV5-6 | 14 | ASSALGQGEDGELF